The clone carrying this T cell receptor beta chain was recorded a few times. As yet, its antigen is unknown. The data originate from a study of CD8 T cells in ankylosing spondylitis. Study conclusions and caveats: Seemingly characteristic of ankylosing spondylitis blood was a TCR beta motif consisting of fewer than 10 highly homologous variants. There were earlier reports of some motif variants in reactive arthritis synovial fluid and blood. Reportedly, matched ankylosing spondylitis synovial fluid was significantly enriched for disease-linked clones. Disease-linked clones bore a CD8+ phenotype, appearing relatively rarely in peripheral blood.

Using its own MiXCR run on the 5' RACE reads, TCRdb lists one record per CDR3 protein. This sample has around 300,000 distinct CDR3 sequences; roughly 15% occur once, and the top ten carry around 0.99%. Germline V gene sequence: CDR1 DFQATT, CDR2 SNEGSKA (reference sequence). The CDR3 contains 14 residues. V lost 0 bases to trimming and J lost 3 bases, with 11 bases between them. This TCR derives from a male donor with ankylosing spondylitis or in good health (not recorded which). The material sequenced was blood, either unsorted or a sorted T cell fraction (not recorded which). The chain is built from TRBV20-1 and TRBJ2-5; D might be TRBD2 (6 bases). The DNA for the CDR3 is TGCAGTGCTAGAGAGAGAGCGGGCGAAGAGACCCAGTACTTC. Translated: CSARERAGEETQYF.